The rows below give T cell receptor beta chains drawn from one sample of a study of CD8+CD57+ T cells in acquired aplastic anemia. MiXCR, run by TCRdb on the reads, gives a single entry per CDR3 protein. Among 150,000 to 200,000 distinct CDR3 sequences listed, approximately 44% were seen once. Sequencing was done on a sample of sorted CD4+, CD8+, or CD8+CD57+ T cells (not recorded which) from PBMCs. The receptors were gathered from a human donor with aplastic anemia. Each CDR3 is given with its conserved first and last residue. Fields, in order: CDR3 protein, J gene, V gene.

CDR3: CAISEGNGANYGYTF
J: TRBJ1-2
V: TRBV10-3

CDR3: CASSQAGTGGNEQFF
J: TRBJ2-1
V: TRBV9

CDR3: CASSLELAHNEQFF
J: TRBJ2-1
V: TRBV11-2

CDR3: CASSATGRIWAEAFF
J: TRBJ1-1
V: TRBV19

CDR3: CCPGQGTYEQYF
J: TRBJ2-7
V: TRBV20-1

CDR3: CASSPQGNEQFF
J: TRBJ2-1
V: TRBV7-3

CDR3: CSVGGTGGGQPQHF
J: TRBJ1-5
V: TRBV29-1

CDR3: CASSMGVIGQGANNSPLHF
J: TRBJ1-6
V: TRBV19

CDR3: CAISGYGGNEQYF
J: TRBJ2-7
V: TRBV10-3

CDR3: CASSQAAEAFF
J: TRBJ1-1
V: TRBV7-3

CDR3: CASSVSYNEQFF
J: TRBJ2-1
V: TRBV2

CDR3: CASRPQGASNEQFF
J: TRBJ2-1
V: TRBV2

CDR3: CATSGKRGTDTQYF
J: TRBJ2-3
V: TRBV15

CDR3: CSARDGFAQFF
J: TRBJ2-1
V: TRBV20-1

CDR3: CASSLEVGGYTF
J: TRBJ1-2
V: TRBV7-2

CDR3: CSVESQGRSANYGYTF
J: TRBJ1-2
V: TRBV29-1

CDR3: CASSSSGVLGYTF
J: TRBJ1-2
V: TRBV3-1

CDR3: CASSRLADPEYF
J: TRBJ2-7
V: TRBV11-2

CDR3: CSASRTSGGVSTDTQYF
J: TRBJ2-3
V: TRBV20-1

CDR3: CASSPIQGENEKLFF
J: TRBJ1-4
V: TRBV12-3/TRBV12-4

CDR3: CSARGGAASNEKLFF
J: TRBJ1-4
V: TRBV20-1

CDR3: CASVVSTNEKLFF
J: TRBJ1-4
V: TRBV2

CDR3: CASSFGDRGSRMNTEAFF
J: TRBJ1-1
V: TRBV5-5

CDR3: CASSSTGTEAFF
J: TRBJ1-1
V: TRBV7-3

CDR3: CASSPSGALSYNEQFF
J: TRBJ2-1
V: TRBV2

CDR3: CATTTGTGYTF
J: TRBJ1-2
V: TRBV2

CDR3: CASSPGDRGDEKLFF
J: TRBJ1-4
V: TRBV7-3

CDR3: CASVWSTNEKLFF
J: TRBJ1-4
V: TRBV6-1

CDR3: CSARAGTAGNTIYF
J: TRBJ1-3
V: TRBV20-1

CDR3: CASRSGTVLNQPQHF
J: TRBJ1-5
V: TRBV2